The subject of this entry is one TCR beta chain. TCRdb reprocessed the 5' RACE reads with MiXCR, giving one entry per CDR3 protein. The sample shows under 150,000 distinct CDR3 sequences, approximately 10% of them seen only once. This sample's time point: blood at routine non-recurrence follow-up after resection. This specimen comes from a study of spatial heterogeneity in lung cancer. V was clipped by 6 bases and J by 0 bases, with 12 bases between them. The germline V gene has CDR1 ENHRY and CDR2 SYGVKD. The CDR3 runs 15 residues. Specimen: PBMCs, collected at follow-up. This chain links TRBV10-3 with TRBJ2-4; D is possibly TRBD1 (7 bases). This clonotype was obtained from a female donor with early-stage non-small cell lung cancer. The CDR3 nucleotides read TGTGCCATCAGCGGGCAGGGGGGAGCCAAAAACATTCAGTACTTC. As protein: CAISGQGGAKNIQYF.